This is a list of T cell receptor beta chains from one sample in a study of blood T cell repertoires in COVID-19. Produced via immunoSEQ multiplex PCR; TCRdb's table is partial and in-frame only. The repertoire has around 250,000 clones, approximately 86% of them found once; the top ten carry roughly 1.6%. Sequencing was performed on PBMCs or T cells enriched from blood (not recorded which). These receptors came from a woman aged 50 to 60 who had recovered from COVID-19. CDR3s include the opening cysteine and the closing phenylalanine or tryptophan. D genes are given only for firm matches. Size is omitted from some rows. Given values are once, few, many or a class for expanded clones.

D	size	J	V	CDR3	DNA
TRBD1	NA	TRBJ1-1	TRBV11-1	CASRYQGDAREAFF	TGTGCCAGCAGGTACCAGGGGGACGCTCGTGAAGCTTTCTTT
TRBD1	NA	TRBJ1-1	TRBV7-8	CASSLGYRGVLTEAFF	TGTGCCAGCAGCTTAGGGTACAGGGGGGTCCTCACTGAAGCTTTCTTT
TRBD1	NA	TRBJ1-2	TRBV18	CASSQGQGIYGYTF	TGTGCCAGCTCACAGGGACAGGGGATCTATGGCTACACCTTC
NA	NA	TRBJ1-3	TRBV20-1	CSASALGGLAGNTIYF	TGCAGTGCTAGTGCCTTGGGGGGGTTGGCTGGAAACACCATATATTTT
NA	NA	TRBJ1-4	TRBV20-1	CSASSIGANEKLFF	TGCAGTGCTAGTTCCATAGGGGCTAATGAAAAACTGTTTTTT
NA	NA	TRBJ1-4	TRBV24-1	CATSDGVRILFF	TGTGCCACCAGTGACGGGGTCCGTATCCTGTTTTTT
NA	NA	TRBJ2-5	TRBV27	CASSATGKGETQYF	TGTGCCAGCAGTGCGACAGGAAAGGGAGAGACCCAGTACTTC
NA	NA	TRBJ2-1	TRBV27	CASSPRPASVHNEQFF	TGTGCCAGCAGCCCGAGACCCGCTAGCGTACACAATGAGCAGTTCTTC
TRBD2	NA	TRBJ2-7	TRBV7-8	CASRPATSEIEQYF	TGTGCCAGCAGACCTGCGACTAGCGAGATCGAGCAGTACTTC
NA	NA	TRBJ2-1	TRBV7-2	CASSPDSTPSYNEQFF	TGTGCCAGCAGCCCCGACAGTACCCCCTCCTACAATGAGCAGTTCTTC
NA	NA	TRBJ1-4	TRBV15	CATSRTRGVDEKLFF	TGTGCCACCAGCAGAACTCGGGGAGTCGATGAAAAACTGTTTTTT
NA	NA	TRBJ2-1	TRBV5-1	CASSFRGYEQFF	TGCGCCAGCAGCTTTAGGGGTTATGAGCAGTTCTTC
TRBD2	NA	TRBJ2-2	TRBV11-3	CASSIRPGTSGTGELFF	TGTGCCAGCAGCATCCGTCCCGGGACTAGCGGGACCGGGGAGCTGTTTTTT
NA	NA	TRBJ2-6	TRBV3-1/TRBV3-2	CASSRPDGGNVLTF	TGTGCCAGCAGCCGGCCAGACGGGGGCAACGTCCTGACTTTC
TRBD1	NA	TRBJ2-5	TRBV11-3	CASSLGQQGAQETQYF	TGTGCCAGCAGCTTAGGACAGCAGGGGGCGCAGGAGACCCAGTACTTC
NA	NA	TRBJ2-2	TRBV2	CASLRDTNTGELFF	TGTGCCAGCCTCCGGGACACCAACACCGGGGAGCTGTTTTTT
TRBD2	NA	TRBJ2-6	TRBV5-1	CASSLAGTNPGANVLTF	TGCGCCAGCAGCTTGGCCGGGACTAACCCTGGGGCCAACGTCCTGACTTTC
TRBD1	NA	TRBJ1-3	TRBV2	CASRRTGVTGNTIYF	TGTGCCAGCAGACGAACAGGGGTAACTGGAAACACCATATATTTT
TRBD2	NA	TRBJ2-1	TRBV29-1	CSARSSGSSYNEQFF	TGCAGCGCCCGATCTAGCGGGAGCTCCTACAATGAGCAGTTCTTC
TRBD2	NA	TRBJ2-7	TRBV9	CASSVGGTSVYEQYF	TGTGCCAGCAGCGTAGGAGGGACTAGCGTCTACGAGCAGTACTTC
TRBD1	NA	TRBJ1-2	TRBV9	CASNRGGNYGYTF	TGTGCCAGCAACAGGGGTGGTAACTATGGCTACACCTTC
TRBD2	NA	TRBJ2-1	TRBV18	CASSQLGGNSYNEQFF	TGTGCCAGCTCCCAATTGGGGGGGAACTCCTACAATGAGCAGTTCTTC
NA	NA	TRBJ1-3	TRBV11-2	CASSLRPRQAVTGNTIYF	TGTGCCAGCAGTCTTAGGCCTCGGCAGGCAGTGACCGGAAACACCATATATTTT
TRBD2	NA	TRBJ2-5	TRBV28	CASSYGLADQETQYF	TGTGCCAGCAGTTATGGCCTAGCGGACCAAGAGACCCAGTACTTC
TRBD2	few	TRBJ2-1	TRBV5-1	CASSRSRKRDYNEQFF	TGCGCCAGCAGCCGTTCGAGGAAGCGGGACTACAATGAGCAGTTCTTC
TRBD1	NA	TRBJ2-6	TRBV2	CATPGQDSGANVLTF	TGTGCCACCCCGGGACAGGACTCTGGGGCCAACGTCCTGACTTTC
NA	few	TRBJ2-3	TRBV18	CASSPIARTDTQYF	TGTGCCAGCTCACCAATAGCCCGCACAGATACGCAGTATTTT
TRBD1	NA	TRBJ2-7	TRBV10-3	CAISEPDRGLEQYF	TGTGCCATCAGTGAACCAGACAGGGGGCTCGAGCAGTACTTC
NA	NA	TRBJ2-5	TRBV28	CASSSPEETQYF	TGTGCCAGCAGTTCCCCAGAAGAGACCCAGTACTTC
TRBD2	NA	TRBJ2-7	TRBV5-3	CARSLEVAGGPGEQYF	TGTGCCAGAAGCTTAGAGGTAGCGGGAGGGCCGGGGGAGCAGTACTTC
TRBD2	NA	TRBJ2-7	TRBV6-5	CASHEPGLAYEQYF	TGTGCCAGCCATGAACCGGGACTAGCCTACGAGCAGTACTTC
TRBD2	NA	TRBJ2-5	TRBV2	CASKPGLAEETQYF	TGTGCCAGCAAGCCGGGACTAGCGGAAGAGACCCAGTACTTC
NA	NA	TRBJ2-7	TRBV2	CASSPTGYEQYF	TGTGCCAGCAGTCCGACAGGCTACGAGCAGTACTTC
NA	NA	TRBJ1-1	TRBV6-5	CASSNTWRWEAFF	TGTGCCAGCAGTAATACCTGGCGGTGGGAAGCTTTCTTT